A single sample is the source of the 32 T cell receptor beta chains below, sequenced in a study of T cells in Graves' hyperthyroidism and ophthalmopathy (dated 2019 in TCRdb). Library generation was performed with multiplex PCR. Sequencing was carried out with an Illumina HiSeq 2000. The TCR beta CDR3 regions were amplified from the RNA transcripts. For the first round of RT-PCR on the TCR CDR3, the HTBI primer set was used together with the Qiagen OneStep RT-PCR kit. TCRdb's own reprocessing of the public reads used fastp at Q25 and MiXCR and kept productive beta chains. CDR3 protein sequences are deduplicated, and each keeps its most common genes and DNA. The sample contains roughly 560,000 distinct CDR3 sequences, approximately 15% of them found a single time. The ten biggest clones cover about 4.5% of the sample. The specimen was blood. The receptors stem from a woman aged 40 to 50 with Graves' ophthalmopathy.

This clonotype was found many times. The chain links TRBV7-2 to TRBJ2-7; D is possibly TRBD2 (5 bases). The CDR3 totals 13 residues. Trimming removed 3 bases at V and 2 bases at J, with 8 bases between. Germline CDR1 is SGHTA and CDR2 is FQGNSA. DNA for the CDR3: TGTGCCAGCAGCTTGAGGGTGACCTACGAGCAGTACTTC. Its translation is CASSLRVTYEQYF.

The table lists this clonotype with a few counts. The J gene is TRBJ2-2, the V gene TRBV28; D possibly corresponds to TRBD2 (5 bases). Trimming stripped 10 bases from V and 4 bases from J, with 13 bases between. Germline V gene sequence: CDR1 MDHEN, CDR2 SYDVKM. The CDR3 contains 13 residues. The CDR3 nucleotides are TGTGCCACCGGACCGGGGTTCACCGGGGAGCTGTTTTTT. Protein sequence: CATGPGFTGELFF.

Many counts were recorded for this clonotype. V gene TRBV5-5 combines with J gene TRBJ1-1, with unresolved D. CDR1 is SGHKS, CDR2 YYEKEE, per germline (reference sequence). Trimming took off 0 bases at V and 1 base at J, with 10 bases between the two ends. The CDR3 consists of 15 residues. The CDR3 region has the DNA TGTGCCAGCAGCTTGGGTCCTACGGAGAACACTGAAGCTTTCTTT. Residues: CASSLGPTENTEAFF.

This clonotype was observed many times. The chain is built from TRBV7-3 and TRBJ1-1, with unresolved D. CDR1 is SGHTA, CDR2 FQGTGA, per germline. The CDR3 extends over 15 amino acids. The V gene lost 5 bases and the J gene lost 1 base, with 14 bases spanning the gap. CDR3 DNA sequence: TGTGCCAGCAGCCTCAGACACGAGTCGAACACTGAAGCTTTCTTT. Translation: CASSLRHESNTEAFF.

This clonotype was found many times. The V and J genes are TRBV15 and TRBJ1-3; D is ambiguous. This CDR3 has 14 residues. V lost 1 base and J 0 bases, leaving 4 bases between the germline ends. CDR1 is LNHNV and CDR2 is YYDKDF in the germline V gene (reference sequence). The CDR3 DNA reads as TGTGCCACCAGCAGAGTAAGCTCTGGAAACACCATATATTTT. It translates to CATSRVSSGNTIYF.

There are a few counts of this clonotype. This chain joins TRBV3-1 and TRBJ1-1; D remains ambiguous. This CDR3 has 14 amino acids. In germline, CDR1 is LGHDT, CDR2 YNNKEL (reference sequence). V gave up 1 base and J gave up 0 bases, with 6 bases separating them. The CDR3 here is CASSQATMNTEAFF. In DNA, the CDR3 is TGTGCCAGCAGCCAAGCGACAATGAACACTGAAGCTTTCTTT. Full variable domain (remainder filled in from reference TRBV3-1 and TRBJ1-1): DTAVSQTPKYLVTQMGNDKSIKCEQNLGHDTMYWYKQDSKKFLKIMFSYNNKELIINETVPNRFSPKSPDKAHLNLHINSLELGDSAVYFCASSQATMNTEAFFGQGTRLTVV.

The sample holds many counts of this clonotype. The gene calls are TRBV30 and TRBJ2-2; no clear D. V lost 3 bases, J lost 1 base, and 6 bases lay in between. The CDR3 has 13 amino acids. Germline loops: CDR1 GTSNPN, CDR2 SVGIG (reference sequence). Here the CDR3 reads CAWSPRNTGELFF. CDR3 nucleotide sequence: TGTGCCTGGAGCCCCAGGAACACCGGGGAGCTGTTTTTT.

The chain carries TRBV25-1 and TRBJ2-7; D uncertain. Trimming cost V 1 base and J 2 bases, with 15 bases left between them. The CDR3 spans 16 residues. Germline lookup yields CDR1 MGHDK and CDR2 SYGVNS. CDR3 loop: CASSESSHLTAYEQYF. The CDR3 nucleotides are TGTGCCAGCAGTGAATCAAGCCATCTCACCGCCTACGAGCAGTACTTC.

As regards this clonotype: A junction boundary mismatches the germline segment, possibly from a read error. The V call is TRBV30, the J call TRBJ1-1, with D uncertain. The CDR3 totals 12 residues. Germline CDR1 is GTSNPN and CDR2 is SVGIG (reference sequence). The CDR3 region has the DNA TGTGTCTGGAGTGAGGATGGGACTGAAGCTTTCTTT. Encoded protein: CVWSEDGTEAFF.

This clonotype was found many times. The chain carries TRBV19 and TRBJ1-5, with 7 bases matching TRBD1. Germline V gene data show CDR1 as LNHDA and CDR2 as SQIVND (reference sequence). The CDR3 sequence is 16 residues long. Unmatched junction bases numbered 12, after V lost 9 bases and J lost 1 base. CDR3 sequence (DNA): TGTGCCAGCACAAGAACAGACAGGGACAGCAATCAGCCCCAGCATTTT. Protein sequence: CASTRTDRDSNQPQHF.

In its sample, this clonotype was seen many times. The chain uses TRBV6-2 or TRBV6-3 and TRBJ1-2; D is perhaps TRBD1 (5 bases). This CDR3 comprises 14 residues. Trimming took off 2 bases at V and 4 bases at J, with 11 bases between the two ends. Germline CDR1 reads MNHEY; CDR2 reads SVGEGT. CDR3 DNA: TGTGCCAGCAGTTACGACTTGACAGTCTATGGCTACACCTTC. Protein: CASSYDLTVYGYTF.

Of note for this clonotype: Because it lacks the conserved phenylalanine or tryptophan at the end, this CDR3 is likely a read error. The gene calls are TRBV12-3 or TRBV12-4 and TRBJ1-2; D gene uncertain. The CDR3 loop spans 14 amino acids. Trimming pared 2 bases from V and 2 bases from J, leaving 9 bases between. This CDR3 reads CASSLIRTNYGYTL. Written as DNA, the CDR3 is TGTGCCAGCAGTTTAATCAGAACCAACTATGGCTACACCCTC.

This clonotype was observed at least ten times. This sequence joins TRBV15 and TRBJ2-4, with 7 bases lining up with TRBD2. With V trimmed by 0 bases and J by 8 bases, 4 bases remained unmatched. This CDR3 is built from 14 residues. Germline CDR1 is LNHNV and CDR2 is YYDKDF (reference sequence). The CDR3: CATSRDRTRDIQYF. The CDR3 DNA follows: TGTGCCACCAGCAGAGATAGGACTAGGGACATTCAGTACTTC. The variable domain in full, completed from reference TRBV15 and TRBJ2-4, reads DAMVIQNPRYQVTQFGKPVTLSCSQTLNHNVMYWYQQKSSQAPKLLFHYYDKDFNNEADTPDNFQSRRPNTSFCFLDIRSPGLGDTAMYLCATSRDRTRDIQYFGAGTRLSVL.

This clonotype was seen many times. The J gene is TRBJ2-5, the V gene TRBV25-1; D is possibly TRBD1 (5 bases). Trimming took off 0 bases at V and 1 base at J, with 12 bases between the two ends. This CDR3 comprises 16 residues. CDR1 is MGHDK, CDR2 SYGVNS, per germline. CDR3 bases: TGTGCCAGCAGTGAATATGAGAGCGACAGCCAAGAGACCCAGTACTTC. This codes for CASSEYESDSQETQYF.

This clonotype was observed many times. The J gene is TRBJ2-7, the V gene TRBV12-3 or TRBV12-4, with 7 bases lining up with TRBD2. CDR3 size: 12 residues. J gave up 4 bases and V 5 bases, and 2 bases lay outside the gene matches. The CDR3 is CASSPSGYEQYF. Here the CDR3 DNA reads TGTGCCAGCAGTCCTAGCGGTTACGAGCAGTACTTC.

This clonotype occurred many times. The chain has TRBV11-2 and TRBJ2-2; D assignment may be TRBD1 or TRBD2 (5 bases each). V was clipped by 5 bases and J by 8 bases, with 15 bases between them. Germline V CDR1 and CDR2: SGHAT, FQNNGV. CDR3 length: 14 amino acids. The CDR3: CASSRDRRWGELFF. CDR3 sequence (DNA): TGTGCCAGCAGCCGGGACCGTAGGTGGGGGGAGCTGTTTTTT.

The sample holds many counts of this clonotype. V is TRBV7-2 and J is TRBJ2-5, with TRBD2 matching over 7 bases. This CDR3 region has 14 residues. V lost 6 bases and J lost 1; bases outside the gene matches: 5. The germline CDR1 and CDR2 sequences are SGHTA and FQGNSA. The CDR3 DNA reads as TGTGCCAGCAGGTTGGGAGGGGCCCAAGAGACCCAGTACTTC. This gives the protein CASRLGGAQETQYF.

The chain is built from TRBV27 and TRBJ1-5, with 8 bases that match TRBD1. Trimming at V came to 2 bases and at J to 2 bases, leaving 8 bases not matched to a gene. CDR1 is MNHEY, CDR2 SMNVEV, per germline (reference sequence). There are 17 residues in the CDR3. Written as DNA, the CDR3 is TGTGCCAGCAGTTTAACCCAGGGGGCTGGTGGCAATCAGCCCCAGCATTTT. This sequence encodes CASSLTQGAGGNQPQHF.

This clonotype was detected many times. The J gene is TRBJ2-5, the V gene TRBV12-3 or TRBV12-4, with no clear D. Trimming removed 5 bases from V and 1 base from J, with 11 bases in between. The CDR3 sequence is 14 residues long. CDR3 sequence: CASSRGRFQETQYF. The CDR3 bases are TGTGCCAGCAGTAGAGGACGCTTCCAAGAGACCCAGTACTTC.

The chain uses TRBV30 and TRBJ2-7, with D perhaps matching TRBD2 (6 bases). V gave up 3 bases and J gave up 3 bases, with 18 bases separating them. Germline V gene data show CDR1 as GTSNPN and CDR2 as SVGIG (reference sequence). This CDR3 is built from 15 residues. Written as DNA, the CDR3 is TGTGCCTGGAGGGGTCCGGGACTTCCTGACTACGAGCAGTACTTC. It yields the protein CAWRGPGLPDYEQYF. Full variable domain (rest looked up from reference TRBV30 and TRBJ2-7): SQTIHQWPATLVQPVGSPLSLECTVEGTSNPNLYWYRQAAGRGLQLLFYSVGIGQISSEVPQNLSASRPQDRQFILSSKKLLLSDSGFYLCAWRGPGLPDYEQYFGPGTRLTVT.

The table lists this clonotype with many counts. The J gene is TRBJ2-7, the V gene TRBV6-1; 10 bases are a match to TRBD2. Germline assignment: CDR1 MNHNS and CDR2 SASEGT. V gave up 5 bases and J gave up 6 bases; unmatched junction bases: 10. CDR3 length: 15 amino acids. CDR3 sequence reads: CASSQTSSGGVEQYF. CDR3 DNA sequence: TGTGCCAGCAGTCAAACGTCTAGCGGGGGAGTCGAGCAGTACTTC.

This clonotype was recorded a few times. The rearrangement uses TRBV5-4 and TRBJ2-5; 14 bases are a match to TRBD2. V dropped 0 bases and J dropped 2; count of bases not matched to a gene: 3. The CDR3 is 17 amino acids. Looked up from germline, CDR1 is SGHNT and CDR2 is YYREEE (reference sequence). CDR3 protein: CASSLGLAGGPQETQYF. CDR3 in DNA: TGTGCCAGCAGCTTGGGACTAGCGGGAGGGCCGCAAGAGACCCAGTACTTC.

This clonotype was detected a few times. V usage is TRBV6-2 or TRBV6-3 and J usage is TRBJ2-7, with TRBD1 matching over 8 bases. The V segment lost 5 bases and the J segment 6 bases; nucleotides outside the gene matches: 6. CDR3 length: 13 residues. Germline-derived CDR1 and CDR2 are MNHEY and SVGEGT. Here the CDR3 DNA reads TGTGCCAGCAGTATGTCAGGGGGCGGCGAGCAGTACTTC. As protein: CASSMSGGGEQYF.

This clonotype was observed at least ten times. The chain links TRBV28 to TRBJ2-2; perhaps TRBD1 as D (6 bases). The V end was cut by 3 bases, the J end by 1 base, with 9 bases between. The CDR3 has 15 amino acids. Germline V gene lookup returns CDR1 MDHEN and CDR2 SYDVKM. CDR3 in amino acids: CASSLGHLNTGELFF. The CDR3 DNA follows: TGTGCCAGCAGTTTGGGACACCTGAACACCGGGGAGCTGTTTTTT.

This clonotype was detected many times. The chain joins TRBV5-4 to TRBJ2-7; 8 bases agree with TRBD2. V gave up 3 bases and J gave up 5 bases; unmatched junction bases: 4. This CDR3 region has 13 residues. The germline gives CDR1 SGHNT, CDR2 YYREEE (reference sequence). The CDR3, as DNA: TGTGCCAGCAGCTCGGGACTAGTTGACGAGCAGTACTTC. This codes for CASSSGLVDEQYF.

The table lists this clonotype with many counts. The chain is built from TRBV6-5 and TRBJ2-5; TRBD2 agrees at 7 bases. This CDR3 has 16 amino acids. V lost 4 bases to trimming and J lost 5 bases; unmatched junction nucleotides: 13. Germline CDR1 is MNHEY and CDR2 is SVGAGI. In DNA form, the CDR3 reads TGTGCCAGCAGTTGGGGGGGGACTTCACTGGGGGAGACCCAGTACTTC. Protein product: CASSWGGTSLGETQYF.

This clonotype has ten or more counts. The rearrangement joins TRBV29-1 to TRBJ1-5, with 7 bases identical to TRBD1. Trimming at V came to 4 bases and at J to 5 bases, leaving 5 bases not matched to a gene. The CDR3 spans 13 residues. Germline CDR1 SQVTM, CDR2 ANQGSEA. CDR3 nucleotide sequence: TGCAGCGTTGCTACAGGGGAGCATCAGCCCCAGCATTTT. Protein: CSVATGEHQPQHF.

At least ten counts were recorded for this clonotype. The chain carries TRBV29-1 and TRBJ1-2; the match to TRBD1 covers 8 bases. Germline trimming cut 5 bases from V and 8 bases from J; bases unmatched to any gene: 10. CDR3 length equals 13 residues. Germline V gene data show CDR1 as SQVTM and CDR2 as ANQGSEA. The CDR3 region is CSVMGPRDRGYTF. The CDR3 nucleotides read TGCAGCGTTATGGGTCCCCGGGACAGGGGCTACACCTTC.

This clonotype was counted between two and nine times. The V and J genes are TRBV28 and TRBJ2-7, with D unclear. Trimming took off 4 bases at V and 2 bases at J, with 6 bases between the two ends. Germline CDR1 and CDR2: MDHEN and SYDVKM. CDR3 length: 12 amino acids. The DNA of the CDR3 is TGTGCCAGCAGTTCCCATCCCTACGAGCAGTACTTC. Its translation is CASSSHPYEQYF.

This clonotype has ten or more counts. The chain uses TRBV29-1 and TRBJ1-1, with 7 positions matching TRBD1. The length of the CDR3 is 13 residues. V lost 6 bases to trimming and J lost 0 bases; unmatched junction nucleotides: 4. Germline V gene sequence: CDR1 SQVTM, CDR2 ANQGSEA. The CDR3 is CSVTGTMNTEAFF. In nucleotides, the CDR3 is TGCAGCGTGACAGGGACTATGAACACTGAAGCTTTCTTT.

The V gene is TRBV11-2, the J gene TRBJ2-7, with unresolved D. The CDR3 extends over 16 amino acids. Trimming took off 3 bases at V and 0 bases at J, with 15 bases between the two ends. Germline CDR1 and CDR2: SGHAT and FQNNGV. The CDR3 sequence: CASSFPRGGGSYEQYF. CDR3 sequence (DNA): TGTGCCAGCAGCTTTCCCCGCGGCGGCGGCTCCTACGAGCAGTACTTC. Based on the CDR3 plus reference TRBV11-2 and TRBJ2-7, the full variable domain is EAGVAQSPRYKIIEKRQSVAFWCNPISGHATLYWYQQILGQGPKLLIQFQNNGVVDDSQLPKDRFSAERLKGVDSTLKIQPAKLEDSAVYLCASSFPRGGGSYEQYFGPGTRLTVT.

Details on this clonotype: No conserved phenylalanine or tryptophan ends this CDR3, so it is likely a read error. The chain links TRBV7-9 to TRBJ2-6, with D maybe TRBD2 (5 bases). Germline V gives CDR1 SEHNR, CDR2 FQNEAQ (reference sequence). The V gene lost 7 bases and the J gene lost 3 bases, with 10 bases spanning the gap. The CDR3 loop spans 14 amino acids. CDR3 loop: CASMEANGANVLTS. The CDR3 nucleotides read TGTGCCAGCATGGAGGCGAATGGGGCCAACGTCCTGACTTCC.